This T cell receptor (beta chain) was obtained from a study of CD8+CD57+ T cells in acquired aplastic anemia. Study-wide points: Patients and controls shared twenty-nine CD8+ CDR3 sequences, highly expressed in patients. Patients and controls had CD8+ Simpson's diversity values that were not significantly distinct.

This clonotype turned up a few times. Its target is unknown. All sequencing subjects had displayed CD8+CD57+ cell expansion on flow cytometry. Each patient gave a blood sample that was collected before any therapy had been received. Both TCR beta VDJ combination and CDR3 sequence profiling were carried out. Genomic DNA was the template for this profiling. In TCRdb, the reads were re-called with MiXCR into one record per CDR3 protein. The sample yields just over 200,000 distinct CDR3 sequences, 65% seen once. Trimming took 0 bases from V and 4 from J, leaving 8 bases between them. This CDR3 comprises 14 residues. In germline, CDR1 is SGDLS, CDR2 YYNGEE.

Source material: sorted CD4+, CD8+, or CD8+CD57+ T cells (not recorded which) from PBMCs. The V gene is TRBV9, the J gene TRBJ2-1, with a tentative D call TRBD2 (6 bases). The TCR originated in a human donor with aplastic anemia. CDR3 sequence: CASSVVGTYNEQFF. The CDR3 DNA sequence: TGTGCCAGCAGCGTAGTAGGGACTTACAATGAGCAGTTCTTC.